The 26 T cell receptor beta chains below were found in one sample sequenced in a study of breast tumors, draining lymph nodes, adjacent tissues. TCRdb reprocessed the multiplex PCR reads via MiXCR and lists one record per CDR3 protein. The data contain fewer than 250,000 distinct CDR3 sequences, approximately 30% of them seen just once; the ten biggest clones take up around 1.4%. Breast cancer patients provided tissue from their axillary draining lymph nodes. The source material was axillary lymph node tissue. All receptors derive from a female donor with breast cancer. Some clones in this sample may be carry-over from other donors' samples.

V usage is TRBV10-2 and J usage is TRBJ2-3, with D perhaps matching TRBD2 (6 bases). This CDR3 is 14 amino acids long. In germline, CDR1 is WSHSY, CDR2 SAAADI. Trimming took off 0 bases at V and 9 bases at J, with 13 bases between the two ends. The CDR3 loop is CASSESMVRETQYF. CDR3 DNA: TGCGCCAGCAGTGAGTCGATGGTCCGGGAGACGCAGTATTTT.

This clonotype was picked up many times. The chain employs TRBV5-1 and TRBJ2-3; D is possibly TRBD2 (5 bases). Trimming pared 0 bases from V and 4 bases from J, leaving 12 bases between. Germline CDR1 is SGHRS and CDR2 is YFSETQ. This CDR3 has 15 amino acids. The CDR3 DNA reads TGCGCCAGCAGCTTGGGTGGGAGCCTCCCAGATACGCAGTATTTT. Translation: CASSLGGSLPDTQYF.

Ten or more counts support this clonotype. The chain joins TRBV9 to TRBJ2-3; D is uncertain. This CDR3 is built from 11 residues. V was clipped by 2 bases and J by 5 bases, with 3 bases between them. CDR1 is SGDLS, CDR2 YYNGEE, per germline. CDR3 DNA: TGTGCCAGCAGCGTTAAAGATACGCAGTATTTT. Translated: CASSVKDTQYF.

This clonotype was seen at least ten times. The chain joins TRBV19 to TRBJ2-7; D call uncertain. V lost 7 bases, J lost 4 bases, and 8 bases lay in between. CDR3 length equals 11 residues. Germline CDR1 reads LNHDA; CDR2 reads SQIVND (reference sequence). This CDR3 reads CASKDGYEQYF. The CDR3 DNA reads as TGTGCCAGTAAGGACGGTTACGAGCAGTACTTC.

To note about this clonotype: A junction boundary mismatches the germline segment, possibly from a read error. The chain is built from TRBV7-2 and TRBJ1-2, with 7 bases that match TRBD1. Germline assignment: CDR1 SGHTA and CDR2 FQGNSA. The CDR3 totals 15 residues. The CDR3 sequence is CASSQGVGGTYGYPF. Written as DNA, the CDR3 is TGTGCCAGCAGCCAGGGGGTTGGGGGAACCTATGGCTACCCCTTC.

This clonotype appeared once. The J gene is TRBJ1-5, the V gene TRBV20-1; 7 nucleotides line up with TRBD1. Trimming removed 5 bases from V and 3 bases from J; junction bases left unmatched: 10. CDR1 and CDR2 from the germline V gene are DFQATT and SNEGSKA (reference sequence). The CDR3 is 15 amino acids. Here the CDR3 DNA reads TGCAGTGCTCCTGACGTAGGGACAGTCAATCAGCCCCAGCATTTT. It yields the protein CSAPDVGTVNQPQHF.

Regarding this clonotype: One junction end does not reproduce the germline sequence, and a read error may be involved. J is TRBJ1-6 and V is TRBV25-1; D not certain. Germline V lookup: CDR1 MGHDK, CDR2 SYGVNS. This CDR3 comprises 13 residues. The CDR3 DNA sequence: TGTGCCAGCAGTACGGACTATAATCCACCCCTCCACTTT. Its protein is CASSTDYNPPLHF.

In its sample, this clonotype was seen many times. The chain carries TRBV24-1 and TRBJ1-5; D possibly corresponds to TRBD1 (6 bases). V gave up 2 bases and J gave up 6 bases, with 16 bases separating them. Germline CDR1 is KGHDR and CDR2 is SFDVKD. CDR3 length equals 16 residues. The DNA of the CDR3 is TGTGCCACCAGTGATTCCCGTGGGGGCTCGGGTCAGCCCCAGCATTTT. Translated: CATSDSRGGSGQPQHF.

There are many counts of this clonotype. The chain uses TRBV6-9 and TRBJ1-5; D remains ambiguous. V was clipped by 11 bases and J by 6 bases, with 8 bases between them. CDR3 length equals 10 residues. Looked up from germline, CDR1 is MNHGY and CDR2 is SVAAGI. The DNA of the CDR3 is TGTGCCTGCCCCCTTCAGCCCCAGCATTTT. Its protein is CACPLQPQHF.

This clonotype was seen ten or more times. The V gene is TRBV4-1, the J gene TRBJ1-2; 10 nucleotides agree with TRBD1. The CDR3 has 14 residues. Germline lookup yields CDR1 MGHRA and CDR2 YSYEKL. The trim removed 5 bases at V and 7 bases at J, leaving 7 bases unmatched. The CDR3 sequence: CASSWGQGQRGYTF. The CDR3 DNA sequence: TGCGCCAGCAGCTGGGGACAGGGGCAGCGTGGCTACACCTTC.

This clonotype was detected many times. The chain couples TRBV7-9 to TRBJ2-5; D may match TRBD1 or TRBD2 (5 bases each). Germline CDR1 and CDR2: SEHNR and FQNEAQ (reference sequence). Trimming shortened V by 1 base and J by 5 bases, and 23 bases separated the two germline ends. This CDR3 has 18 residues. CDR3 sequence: CASSLGGSAGLRGETQYF. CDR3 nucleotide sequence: TGTGCCAGCAGCTTAGGAGGATCCGCAGGGCTCAGAGGGGAGACCCAGTACTTC.

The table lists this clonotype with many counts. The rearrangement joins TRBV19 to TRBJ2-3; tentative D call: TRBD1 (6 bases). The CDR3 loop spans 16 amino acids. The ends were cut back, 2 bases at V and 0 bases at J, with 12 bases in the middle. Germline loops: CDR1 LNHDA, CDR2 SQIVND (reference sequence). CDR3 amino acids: CASSIFPGTSTDTQYF. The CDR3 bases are TGTGCCAGTAGTATATTTCCCGGGACAAGCACAGATACGCAGTATTTT.

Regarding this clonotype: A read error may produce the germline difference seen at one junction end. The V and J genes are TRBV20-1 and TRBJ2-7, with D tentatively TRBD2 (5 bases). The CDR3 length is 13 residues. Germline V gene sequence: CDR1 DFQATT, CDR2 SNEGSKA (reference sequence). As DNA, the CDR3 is TGCAGTGCTCGGGCCCCGGGGAGTTACGGGCAGTACTTC. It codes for CSARAPGSYGQYF.

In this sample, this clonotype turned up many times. Written as DNA, the CDR3 is TGTGCCAGCAGCTTCCAGCCGGGGGAGGGGCAGTTCTTC. This codes for CASSFQPGEGQFF. The chain carries TRBV7-2 and TRBJ2-1, with 7 bases aligning to TRBD2. Germline CDR1 and CDR2: SGHTA and FQGNSA. V gave up 3 bases and J gave up 12 bases; unmatched junction bases: 8. CDR3 length: 13 residues.

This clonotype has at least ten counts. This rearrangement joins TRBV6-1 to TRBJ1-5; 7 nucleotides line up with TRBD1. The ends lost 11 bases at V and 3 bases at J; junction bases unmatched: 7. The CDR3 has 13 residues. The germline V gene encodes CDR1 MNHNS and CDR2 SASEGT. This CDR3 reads CASQGTVNQPQHF. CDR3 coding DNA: TGTGCCTCACAAGGGACAGTCAATCAGCCCCAGCATTTT.

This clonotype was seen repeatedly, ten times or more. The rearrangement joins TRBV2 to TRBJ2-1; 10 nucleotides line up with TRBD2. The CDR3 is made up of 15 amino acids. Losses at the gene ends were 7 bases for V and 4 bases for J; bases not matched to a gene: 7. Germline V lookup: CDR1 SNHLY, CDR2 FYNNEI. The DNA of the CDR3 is TGTGCCAGCAAGTCGGGACTAGCGAAATACAATGAGCAGTTCTTC. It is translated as CASKSGLAKYNEQFF.

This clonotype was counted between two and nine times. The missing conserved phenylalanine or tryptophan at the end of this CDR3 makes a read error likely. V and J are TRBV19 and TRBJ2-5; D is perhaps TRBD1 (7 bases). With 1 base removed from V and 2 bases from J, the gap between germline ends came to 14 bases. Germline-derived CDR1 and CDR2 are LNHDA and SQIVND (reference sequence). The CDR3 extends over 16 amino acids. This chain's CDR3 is CASSIGGRGVQETQYP. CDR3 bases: TGTGCCAGTAGTATAGGTGGCAGGGGGGTACAAGAGACCCAGTACCCC.

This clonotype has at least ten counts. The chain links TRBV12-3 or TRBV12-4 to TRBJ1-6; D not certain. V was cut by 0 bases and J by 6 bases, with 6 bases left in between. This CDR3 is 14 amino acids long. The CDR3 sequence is CASSLAGINSPLHF. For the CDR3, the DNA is TGTGCCAGCAGTTTAGCAGGGATTAATTCACCCCTCCACTTT.

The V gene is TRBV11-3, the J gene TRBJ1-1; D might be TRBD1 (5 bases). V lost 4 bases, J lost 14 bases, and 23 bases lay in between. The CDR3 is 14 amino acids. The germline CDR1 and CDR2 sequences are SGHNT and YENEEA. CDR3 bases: TGTGCCAGCAGCTCCGTTCGGGGCGCTTCTGGAGCCTTCTTT. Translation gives CASSSVRGASGAFF.

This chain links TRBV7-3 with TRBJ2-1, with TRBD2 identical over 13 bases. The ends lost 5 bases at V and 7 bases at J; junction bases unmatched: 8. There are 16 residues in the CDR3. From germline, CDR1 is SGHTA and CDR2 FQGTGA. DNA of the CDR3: TGTGCCAGCAGCCCAGGACTAGCGGGAGAGGAAAATGAGCAGTTCTTC. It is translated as CASSPGLAGEENEQFF.

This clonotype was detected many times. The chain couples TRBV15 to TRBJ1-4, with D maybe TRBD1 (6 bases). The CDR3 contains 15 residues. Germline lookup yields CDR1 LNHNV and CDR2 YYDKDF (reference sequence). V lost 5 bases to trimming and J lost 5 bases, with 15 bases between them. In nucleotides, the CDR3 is TGTGCCACCAGCTCTCGGACAGCTTCAAATGAAAAACTGTTTTTT. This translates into CATSSRTASNEKLFF.

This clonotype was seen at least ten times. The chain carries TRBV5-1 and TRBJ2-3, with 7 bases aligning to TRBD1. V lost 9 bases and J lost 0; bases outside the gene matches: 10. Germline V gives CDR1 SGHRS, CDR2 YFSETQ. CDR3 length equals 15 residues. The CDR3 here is CATTKGTASTDTQYF. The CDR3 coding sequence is TGCGCCACTACAAAAGGGACAGCTAGCACAGATACGCAGTATTTT. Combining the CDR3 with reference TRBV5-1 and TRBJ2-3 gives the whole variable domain KAGVTQTPRYLIKTRGQQVTLSCSPISGHRSVSWYQQTPGQGLQFLFEYFSETQRNKGNFPGRFSGRQFSNSRSEMNVSTLELGDSALYLCATTKGTASTDTQYFGPGTRLTVL.

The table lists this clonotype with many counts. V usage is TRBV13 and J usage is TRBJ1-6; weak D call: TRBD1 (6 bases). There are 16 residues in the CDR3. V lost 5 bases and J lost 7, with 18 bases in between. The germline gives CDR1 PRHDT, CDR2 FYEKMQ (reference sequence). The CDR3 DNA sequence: TGTGCCAGCAGCCAAAGGGGCAGGGGTTTGAATTCACCCCTCCACTTT. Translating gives CASSQRGRGLNSPLHF.

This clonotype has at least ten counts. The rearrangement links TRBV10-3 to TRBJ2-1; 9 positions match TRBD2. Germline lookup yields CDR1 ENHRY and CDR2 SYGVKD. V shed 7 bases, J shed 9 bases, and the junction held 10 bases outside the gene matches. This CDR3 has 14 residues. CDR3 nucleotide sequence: TGTGCCATCACGGCGGGAGGGCCCGTCGGTGAGCAGTTCTTC. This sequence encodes CAITAGGPVGEQFF.

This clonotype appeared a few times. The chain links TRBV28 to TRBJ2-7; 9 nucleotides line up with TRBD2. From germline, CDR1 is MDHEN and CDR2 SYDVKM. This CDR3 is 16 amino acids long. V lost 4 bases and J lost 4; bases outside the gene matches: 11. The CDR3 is CASSSTGTSRAYEQYF. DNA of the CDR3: TGTGCCAGCAGTTCAACCGGGACTAGCAGAGCTTACGAGCAGTACTTC.

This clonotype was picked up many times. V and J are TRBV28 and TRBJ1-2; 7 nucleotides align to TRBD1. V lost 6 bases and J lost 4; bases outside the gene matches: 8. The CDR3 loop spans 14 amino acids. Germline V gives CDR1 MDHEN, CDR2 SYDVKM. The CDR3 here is CASSPPWDSYGYTF. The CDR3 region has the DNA TGTGCCAGCAGCCCACCTTGGGACAGCTATGGCTACACCTTC.